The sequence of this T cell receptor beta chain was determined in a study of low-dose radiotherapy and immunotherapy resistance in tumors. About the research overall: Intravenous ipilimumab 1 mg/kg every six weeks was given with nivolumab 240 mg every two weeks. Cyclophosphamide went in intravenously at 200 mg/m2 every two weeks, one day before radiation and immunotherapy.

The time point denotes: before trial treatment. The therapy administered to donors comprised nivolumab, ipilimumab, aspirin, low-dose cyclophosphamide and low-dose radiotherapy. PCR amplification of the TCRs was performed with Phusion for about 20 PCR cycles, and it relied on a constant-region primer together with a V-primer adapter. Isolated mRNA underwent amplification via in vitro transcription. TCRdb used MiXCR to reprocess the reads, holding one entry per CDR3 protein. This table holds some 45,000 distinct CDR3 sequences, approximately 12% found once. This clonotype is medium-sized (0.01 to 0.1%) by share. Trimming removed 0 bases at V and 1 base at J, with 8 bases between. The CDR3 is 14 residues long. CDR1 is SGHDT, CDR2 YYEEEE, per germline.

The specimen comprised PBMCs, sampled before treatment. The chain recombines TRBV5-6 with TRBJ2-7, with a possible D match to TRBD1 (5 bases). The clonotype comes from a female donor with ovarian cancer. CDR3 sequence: CASSLAAGSYEQYF. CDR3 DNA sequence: TGTGCCAGCAGCTTGGCGGCAGGGTCCTACGAGCAGTACTTC.